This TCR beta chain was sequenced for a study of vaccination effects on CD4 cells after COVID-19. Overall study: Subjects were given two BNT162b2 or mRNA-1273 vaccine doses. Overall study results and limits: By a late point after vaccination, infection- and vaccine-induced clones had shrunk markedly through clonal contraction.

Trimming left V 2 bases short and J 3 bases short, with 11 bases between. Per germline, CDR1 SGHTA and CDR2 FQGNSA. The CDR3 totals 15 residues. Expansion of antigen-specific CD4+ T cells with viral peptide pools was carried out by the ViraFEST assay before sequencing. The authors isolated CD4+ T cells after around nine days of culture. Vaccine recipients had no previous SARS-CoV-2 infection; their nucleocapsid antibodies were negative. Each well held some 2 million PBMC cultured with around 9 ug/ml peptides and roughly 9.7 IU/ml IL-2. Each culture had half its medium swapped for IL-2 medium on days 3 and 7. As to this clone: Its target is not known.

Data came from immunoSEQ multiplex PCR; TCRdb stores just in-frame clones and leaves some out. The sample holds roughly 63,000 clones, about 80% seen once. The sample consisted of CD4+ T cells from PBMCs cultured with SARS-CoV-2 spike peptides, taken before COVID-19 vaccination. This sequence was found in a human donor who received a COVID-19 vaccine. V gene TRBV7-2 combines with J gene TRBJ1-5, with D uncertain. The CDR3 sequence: CASSLIGQNNQPQHF. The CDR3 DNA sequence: TGTGCCAGCAGCTTAATCGGTCAGAACAATCAGCCCCAGCATTTT.